The clone carrying this T cell receptor beta chain was counted once. TCRdb's table, derived via immunoSEQ multiplex PCR, lists solely in-frame clones and lacks some. The sample holds about 410,000 clones; roughly nine tenths are singletons and the top ten take roughly 3.2%. Treatment denoted: 15 to 20 received Ad26.COV2.S at low or high dose, single or two shots; 5 received placebo; per-sample allocation not given. Material that was analyzed had been drawn on day 63 after the first vaccine or placebo injection. This entry is derived from a study of Ad26.COV2.S vaccination and SARS-CoV-2 variants. Germline values: CDR1 SGHTA, CDR2 FQGNSA. With V trimmed by 6 bases and J by 4 bases, 4 bases remained unmatched. The CDR3 has 14 amino acids.

This chain uses TRBV7-2 with TRBJ2-5, with TRBD2 identical over 11 bases. The specimen comprised peripheral blood, sampled in a trial of Ad26.COV2.S vaccine versus placebo. The TCR was taken from a person aged 18-60 years who received the Ad26.COV2.S COVID-19 vaccine or a placebo. CDR3 loop: CASSRLAGRETQYF. The DNA for the CDR3 is TGTGCCAGCAGTCGACTAGCGGGGCGAGAGACCCAGTACTTC.